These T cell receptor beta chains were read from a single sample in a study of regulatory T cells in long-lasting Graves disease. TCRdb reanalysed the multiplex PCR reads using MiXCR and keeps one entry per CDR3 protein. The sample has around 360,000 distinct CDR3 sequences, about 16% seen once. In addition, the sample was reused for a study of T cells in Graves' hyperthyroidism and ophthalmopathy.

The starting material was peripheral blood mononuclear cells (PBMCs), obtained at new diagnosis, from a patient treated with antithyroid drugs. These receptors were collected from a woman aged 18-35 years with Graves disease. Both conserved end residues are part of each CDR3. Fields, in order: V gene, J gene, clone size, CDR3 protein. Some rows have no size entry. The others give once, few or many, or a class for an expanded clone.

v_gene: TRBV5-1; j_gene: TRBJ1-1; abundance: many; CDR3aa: CASSLEAGNTEAFF
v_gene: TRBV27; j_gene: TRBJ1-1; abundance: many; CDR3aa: CASRNPGTGNTEAFF
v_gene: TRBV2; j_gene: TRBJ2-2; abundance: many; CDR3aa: CASVAFTGELFF
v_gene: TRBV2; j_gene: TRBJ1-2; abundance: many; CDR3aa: CASSDRGGYGYTF
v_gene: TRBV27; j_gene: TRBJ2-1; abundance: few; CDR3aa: CASKLGGRGTGEQFF
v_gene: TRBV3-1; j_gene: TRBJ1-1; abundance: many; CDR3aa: CASSQGLPGQGAPEAFF
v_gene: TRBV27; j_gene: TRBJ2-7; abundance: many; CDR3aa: CASSLSSGSEQYF
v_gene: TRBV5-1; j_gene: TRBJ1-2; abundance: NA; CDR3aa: CASSGGQGINYGYTF
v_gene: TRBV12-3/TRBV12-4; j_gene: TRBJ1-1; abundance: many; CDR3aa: CASSLGSGAFTEAFF
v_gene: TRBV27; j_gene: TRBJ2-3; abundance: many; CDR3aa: CASSLAGDLNTQYF
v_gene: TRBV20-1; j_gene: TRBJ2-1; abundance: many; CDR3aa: CSARSYNDLYNEQFF
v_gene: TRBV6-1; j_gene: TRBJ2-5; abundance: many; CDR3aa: CASRATLNGPGVETQYF
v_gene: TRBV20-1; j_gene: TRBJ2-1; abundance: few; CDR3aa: CSALNRDSYNEQFF
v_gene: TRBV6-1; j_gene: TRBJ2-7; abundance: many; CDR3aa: CASSPVLGPSYEQYF
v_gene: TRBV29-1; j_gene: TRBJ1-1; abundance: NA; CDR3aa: CSVEDPQRAFF
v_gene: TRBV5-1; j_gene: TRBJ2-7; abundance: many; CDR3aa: CASSFLAGQDYEQYF
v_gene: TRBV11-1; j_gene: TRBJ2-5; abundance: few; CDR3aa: CASGRRGETQETQHF
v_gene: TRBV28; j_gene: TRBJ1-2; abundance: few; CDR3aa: CASSLGRTRGYTF
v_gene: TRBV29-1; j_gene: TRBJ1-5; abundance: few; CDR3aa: CSVEDPDSPNQPQHF
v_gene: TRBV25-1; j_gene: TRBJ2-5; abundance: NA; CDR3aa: CASSPPGPGWETQYF
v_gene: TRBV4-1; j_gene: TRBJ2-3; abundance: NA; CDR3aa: CASSRITGASTDTQYF
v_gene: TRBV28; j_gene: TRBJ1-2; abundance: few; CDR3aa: CATATTGVYGYTF
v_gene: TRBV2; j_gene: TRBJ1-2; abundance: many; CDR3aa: CASSPGTGGGGYTF
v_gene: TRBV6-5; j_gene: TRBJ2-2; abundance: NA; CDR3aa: CASRDLAGDLGELFF
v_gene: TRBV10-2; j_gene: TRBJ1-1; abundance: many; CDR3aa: CASIEGGQPWEAFF
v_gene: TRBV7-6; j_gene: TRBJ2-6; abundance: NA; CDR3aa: CASSLEVGGANVLTF
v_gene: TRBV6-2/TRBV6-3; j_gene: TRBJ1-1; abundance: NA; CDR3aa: CASRQTGGTEAFF
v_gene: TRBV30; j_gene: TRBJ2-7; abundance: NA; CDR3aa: CAFGRGTGGYEQYF
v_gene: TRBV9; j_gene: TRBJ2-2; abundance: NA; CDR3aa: CASSAPERGNTGELFF
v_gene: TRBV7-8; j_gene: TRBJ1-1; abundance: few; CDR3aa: CASSLDGGQGAFF
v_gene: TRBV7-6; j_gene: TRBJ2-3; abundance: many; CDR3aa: CASSSLFRTTSTDTQYF
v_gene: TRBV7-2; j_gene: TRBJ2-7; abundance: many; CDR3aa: CASSATGDSGYEQYF